Given below is one TCR beta chain in context. V lost 1 base and J 4 bases, leaving 5 bases between the germline ends. Per germline, CDR1 SNHLY and CDR2 FYNNEI. The CDR3 length is 13 residues. The source of the sample is a study of cytomegalovirus exposure and HLA in healthy donors. Across the whole study: Approximately 190 million T cells yielded roughly 100 million unique TCR beta sequences, as an earlier analysis found.

Amplification used 60 Vbeta primers and 13 Jbeta primers. Per the study methods: Some 80 million unique TCR beta chains, 9 million to 14 million shared, were counted in a later analysis. This table comes from immunoSEQ multiplex PCR, and its TCRdb copy is limited to in-frame clones, with some not included. V, J and clone size were drawn from that table, and D and trimming were deduced from the DNA. The sample includes under 250,000 clones, 70% to 90% seen only once; the top ten take around 8%. The chain recombines TRBV2 with TRBJ1-5; no firm D call. The TCR sequence derives from a woman aged 60-75 years in good health and CMV-seropositive. Sequencing input: PBMCs. This CDR3 is CASSEGGNQPQHF. In nucleotides, the CDR3 is TGTGCCAGCAGTGAAGGAGGGAATCAGCCCCAGCATTTT.